These 27 T cell receptor beta chains originate from one sample sequenced in a study of beta chain features in type 1 diabetes. Since all of the isolated RNA was reverse transcribed, expressed TCRB transcripts were what got sequenced. Profiling relied on immunoSEQ multiplex PCR, and the TCRdb table lists in-frame clones only, not all of them. The sample carries fewer than 250,000 clones, roughly two thirds recorded once. Material for sequencing was naive CD4+ T cells from blood. The source of these receptors is a man aged 25-45 years in good health.

In its sample, this clone was seen a few times. The chain links TRBV29-1 to TRBJ1-5, with no clear D. Per germline, CDR1 SQVTM and CDR2 ANQGSEA. CDR3 size: 8 residues. The CDR3 region is CKRQPQHF. In nucleotides, the CDR3 is TGCAAACGTCAGCCCCAGCATTTT. The variable domain in full, with the rest retrieved from reference TRBV29-1 and TRBJ1-5, is SAVISQKPSRDICQRGTSLTIQCQVDSQVTMMFWYRQQPGQSLTLIATANQGSEATYESGFVIDKFPISRPNLTFSTLTVSNMSPEDSSIYLCKRQPQHFGDGTRLSIL.

This clone has a handful of counts. The chain has TRBV9 and TRBJ2-6; D may correspond to TRBD1 or TRBD2 (5 bases each). V dropped 4 bases and J dropped 0 bases, with 14 bases sitting between them. The CDR3 spans 17 residues. The germline CDR1 and CDR2 sequences are SGDLS and YYNGEE. CDR3 in amino acids: CASSPTGRPSGANVLTF. CDR3 coding DNA: TGTGCCAGCAGCCCGACGGGACGCCCCTCTGGGGCCAACGTCCTGACTTTC.

This rearrangement joins TRBV20-1 to TRBJ2-5; D is undetermined. The V gene's germline CDR1 is DFQATT and CDR2 SNEGSKA (reference sequence). V lost 6 bases, J lost 3 bases, and 5 bases lay in between. The CDR3 runs 10 residues. The CDR3, as DNA: TGCAGTGCCGTAAAAGAGACCCAGTACTTC. Translating gives CSAVKETQYF.

V and J are TRBV28 and TRBJ2-7; no clear D. Between the trimmed V and J ends, which lost 8 bases and 6 bases, there was a span of 20 bases. Germline-derived CDR1 and CDR2 are MDHEN and SYDVKM. This CDR3 spans 14 amino acids. The CDR3 here is CASVQESRYGEQYF. The CDR3 nucleotides are TGTGCCAGCGTTCAGGAGTCCAGATACGGCGAGCAGTACTTC.

This chain links TRBV5-1 with TRBJ1-2, with D unresolved. Germline V lookup: CDR1 SGHRS, CDR2 YFSETQ. The CDR3 is made up of 15 amino acids. V was shortened by 0 bases and J by 5 bases, with 14 bases between the two germline ends. The CDR3 DNA reads TGCGCCAGCAGCTTGGCGAAAGGAGCCTTTTATGGCTACACCTTC. Its translation: CASSLAKGAFYGYTF.

This clone was detected only a few times. V usage is TRBV29-1 and J usage is TRBJ2-5; 7 bases line up with TRBD1. Germline assignment: CDR1 SQVTM and CDR2 ANQGSEA. V was clipped by 4 bases and J by 5 bases; unmatched bases: 4. This CDR3 is 12 amino acids long. DNA of the CDR3: TGCAGCGTTGGACAGGGAACGGAGACCCAGTACTTC. Protein product: CSVGQGTETQYF. Complete variable domain (other parts from reference TRBV29-1 and TRBJ2-5): SAVISQKPSRDICQRGTSLTIQCQVDSQVTMMFWYRQQPGQSLTLIATANQGSEATYESGFVIDKFPISRPNLTFSTLTVSNMSPEDSSIYLCSVGQGTETQYFGPGTRLLVL.

The genes are TRBV4-3 and TRBJ2-7, with 9 bases that match TRBD1. The V gene end was trimmed by 5 bases and the J gene end by 4 bases; junction bases not matched to a gene: 3. This CDR3 is built from 13 residues. CDR1 and CDR2 from the germline V gene are LGHNA and YSLEER. CDR3 bases: TGCGCCAGCAGCGCCGGGACAGGGTACGAGCAGTACTTC. Its protein product is CASSAGTGYEQYF.

The gene calls are TRBV29-1 and TRBJ2-7; 12 nucleotides match TRBD2. The ends lost 6 bases at V and 1 base at J; junction bases unmatched: 4. Germline V CDR1 and CDR2: SQVTM, ANQGSEA. There are 14 residues in the CDR3. The CDR3 nucleotides are TGCAGCGTCTGTGGGACTAGCGGGTCCTACGAGCAGTACTTC. Protein sequence: CSVCGTSGSYEQYF.

As concerns this clone: The identical CDR3 is also encoded by other nucleotide sequences in the sample. The J gene is TRBJ2-7, the V gene TRBV10-3; D perhaps matches TRBD2 (5 bases). CDR3 size: 14 residues. Deletions cut 3 bases from V and 0 bases from J, with 9 bases between. The V gene's germline CDR1 is ENHRY and CDR2 SYGVKD. Written as DNA, the CDR3 is TGTGCCATCAGTGAAAACCGGGACTCCTACGAGCAGTACTTC. As protein: CAISENRDSYEQYF.

The V and J genes are TRBV19 and TRBJ2-4; 9 positions match TRBD1. Germline V lookup: CDR1 LNHDA, CDR2 SQIVND (reference sequence). This CDR3 region has 14 residues. Trimming removed 8 bases from V and 7 bases from J; junction bases left unmatched: 9. CDR3 protein: CASGAGTGSNIQYF. CDR3 coding DNA: TGTGCCAGTGGAGCCGGGACAGGGTCGAACATTCAGTACTTC.

This chain connects TRBV10-2 to TRBJ2-7; 11 positions agree with TRBD1. The CDR3 contains 13 residues. Germline CDR1 reads WSHSY; CDR2 reads SAAADI. Trimming removed 7 bases from V and 7 bases from J; junction bases left unmatched: 6. The CDR3 nucleotides are TGCGCCAGCAAAGGACAGGGGGCGCGGGAGCAGTACTTC. It codes for CASKGQGAREQYF.

This chain connects TRBV18 to TRBJ2-7; D possibly corresponds to TRBD2 (5 bases). The CDR3 is made up of 13 amino acids. From germline, CDR1 is KGHSH and CDR2 LQKENI. V dropped 2 bases and J dropped 3 bases, with 8 bases sitting between them. DNA for the CDR3: TGTGCCAGCTCACCAGTACTAGACTACGAGCAGTACTTC. This translates into CASSPVLDYEQYF.

This clone was recorded a few times. The chain has TRBV29-1 and TRBJ2-5; TRBD1 or TRBD2 may be the D gene (7 bases each). Germline V lookup: CDR1 SQVTM, CDR2 ANQGSEA. The CDR3 runs to 14 residues. V lost 4 bases, J lost 2 bases, and 14 bases lay in between. CDR3 DNA: TGCAGCGTTGGACAGGGAGGGTATCAAGAGACCCAGTACTTC. This translates into CSVGQGGYQETQYF.

V usage is TRBV10-3 and J usage is TRBJ1-4; TRBD1 agrees at 7 bases. There are 15 residues in the CDR3. Germline CDR1 ENHRY, CDR2 SYGVKD. The trim removed 0 bases at V and 8 bases at J, leaving 6 bases unmatched. CDR3 sequence reads: CAISESRDRGEKLFF. The CDR3 nucleotides read TGTGCCATCAGTGAGTCGAGGGACAGAGGGGAAAAACTGTTTTTT.

V gene TRBV28 combines with J gene TRBJ2-7; 8 bases fit TRBD2. V lost 5 bases, J lost 2 bases, and 5 bases stayed unmatched. Germline CDR1 and CDR2: MDHEN and SYDVKM. This CDR3 is built from 14 residues. The CDR3 here is CASSPGLVPYEQYF. The CDR3 DNA reads as TGTGCCAGCAGTCCGGGACTAGTCCCCTACGAGCAGTACTTC.

This chain joins TRBV9 and TRBJ2-5; possible D gene TRBD1, 6 bases. The V gene lost 2 bases and the J gene lost 5 bases, with 13 bases spanning the gap. The germline gives CDR1 SGDLS, CDR2 YYNGEE. The CDR3 sequence is 14 residues long. CDR3 sequence reads: CASSVTGLGETQYF. The CDR3 DNA is TGTGCCAGCAGCGTTACAGGGCTTGGGGAGACCCAGTACTTC.

This clone has just a few counts. The chain is built from TRBV25-1 and TRBJ1-1; tentatively, D is TRBD1 (5 bases). The CDR3 spans 14 residues. The V end was cut by 2 bases, the J end by 10 bases, with 17 bases between. Germline CDR1 reads MGHDK; CDR2 reads SYGVNS. The CDR3 DNA sequence: TGTGCCAGCAGTGAAGGGTGGGGGATTGCCGGAGCTTTCTTT. Translating gives CASSEGWGIAGAFF.

The V gene is TRBV6-6, the J gene TRBJ2-5, with D unclear. Trimming took off 6 bases at V and 2 bases at J, with 10 bases between the two ends. CDR1 and CDR2 (germline): MNHNY, SVGAGI (reference sequence). The CDR3 runs to 13 residues. In nucleotides, the CDR3 is TGTGCCAGCAGGCGCACTCAGCAAGAGACCCAGTACTTC. Amino acids: CASRRTQQETQYF.

The genes are TRBV1 and TRBJ2-3; the D call in the table, TRBD2, was not verified against the DNA. TRBV1 is a pseudogene. The CDR3 runs to 15 residues. The CDR3 coding sequence is TGCACCAGCAGCCAGGAAGCGGGGGGCTCAGATACGCAGTATTTT. The encoded protein is CTSSQEAGGSDTQYF.

This clone has only one observation. The genes are TRBV2 and TRBJ2-1; 13 bases are shared with TRBD2. The V segment lost 3 bases and the J segment 3 bases; nucleotides outside the gene matches: 11. The CDR3 spans 19 residues. Germline assignment: CDR1 SNHLY and CDR2 FYNNEI. The CDR3 DNA sequence: TGTGCCAGCAGTGATACACTAGCGGGAGGGTCCCCGCACTACAATGAGCAGTTCTTC. This encodes CASSDTLAGGSPHYNEQFF.

This clone turned up a few times. V and J are TRBV7-2 and TRBJ2-3, with 12 bases that match TRBD2. The CDR3 sequence is 15 residues long. Germline loops: CDR1 SGHTA, CDR2 FQGNSA. Germline trimming cut 6 bases from V and 4 bases from J; bases unmatched to any gene: 5. The CDR3 coding sequence is TGTGCCAGCAGGGCTAGCGGGGGGGCCCCAGATACGCAGTATTTT. Translation: CASRASGGAPDTQYF.

This sequence joins TRBV5-1 and TRBJ1-2, with unresolved D. Trimming shortened V by 2 bases and J by 4 bases, and 12 bases separated the two germline ends. The CDR3 is 14 amino acids. CDR1 is SGHRS, CDR2 YFSETQ, per germline. The CDR3 protein is CASSFMGQTYGYTF. CDR3 bases: TGCGCCAGCAGCTTCATGGGTCAGACCTATGGCTACACCTTC.

The chain employs TRBV7-9 and TRBJ2-3; D is perhaps TRBD2 (5 bases). This CDR3 is 15 amino acids long. The V and J ends lost 2 bases and 0 bases respectively, with 9 bases between them. Germline lookup yields CDR1 SEHNR and CDR2 FQNEAQ (reference sequence). The CDR3 nucleotides are TGTGCCAGCAGCTTACTAGCTCCTAGCACAGATACGCAGTATTTT. Its protein is CASSLLAPSTDTQYF. Looking up the rest from reference TRBV7-9 and TRBJ2-3 gives the full variable domain: DTGVSQNPRHKITKRGQNVTFRCDPISEHNRLYWYRQTLGQGPEFLTYFQNEAQLEKSRLLSDRFSAERPKGSFSTLEIQRTEQGDSAMYLCASSLLAPSTDTQYFGPGTRLTVL.

The gene calls are TRBV28 and TRBJ2-7, with D maybe TRBD2 (6 bases). The V gene's germline CDR1 is MDHEN and CDR2 SYDVKM. This CDR3 has 15 residues. Trimming stripped 6 bases from V and 0 bases from J, with 15 bases between. The CDR3 DNA reads as TGTGCCAGCAGATCCGATAGCGGTAGCTCCTACGAGCAGTACTTC. Translation: CASRSDSGSSYEQYF.

This clone was found a few times. The chain recombines TRBV30 with TRBJ1-6; D gene ambiguous. V lost 4 bases and J 10 bases, leaving 11 bases between the germline ends. The CDR3 runs 12 residues. Germline lookup yields CDR1 GTSNPN and CDR2 SVGIG (reference sequence). The DNA of the CDR3 is TGTGCCTGGACCAGTGAGGGCTCACCCCTCCACTTT. Protein: CAWTSEGSPLHF.

This chain joins TRBV5-1 and TRBJ2-7; D is unresolved. Germline CDR1 and CDR2: SGHRS and YFSETQ. V was pared by 4 bases and J by 4 bases, with 18 bases between. The CDR3 runs to 15 residues. This CDR3 is CASSRSPEAKYEQYF. Here the CDR3 DNA reads TGCGCCAGCAGCCGTTCCCCCGAAGCCAAGTACGAGCAGTACTTC.

V and J are TRBV29-1 and TRBJ1-5; D uncertain. This CDR3 is 14 amino acids long. Trimming pared 5 bases from V and 0 bases from J, leaving 11 bases between. Germline V gene sequence: CDR1 SQVTM, CDR2 ANQGSEA. The CDR3 DNA reads TGCAGCGTTCAATTTAAAGATAGCAATCAGCCCCAGCATTTT. This sequence encodes CSVQFKDSNQPQHF.